Listed below are T cell receptor beta chains from one sample, sequenced in a study of shared clonotypes between healthy human individuals. Measured with immunoSEQ multiplex PCR; TCRdb has only the in-frame clones, and not every one. Of around 2.5 million clones in the sample, more than 85% are singletons; the top ten hold roughly 0.39%. Sequencing was carried out using naive CD4+ T cells from PBMCs. These TCRs come from a young man in good health. Some clones in this sample may be carry-over from other donors' samples. Both conserved end residues are trimmed from each CDR3. Each record gives: J gene, V gene, CDR3 protein.

>TRBJ2-7|TRBV19
ASSGRANYEQY
>TRBJ1-6|TRBV27
ASSFGQRNSPLH
>TRBJ2-5|TRBV5-4
ASSLGVTREGRETQY
>TRBJ1-5|TRBV15
ATSRAGTGDQPQH
>TRBJ2-1|TRBV5-1
ASSPTSGGGRF
>TRBJ2-2|TRBV5-6
ASSLGLADPPGELF
>TRBJ2-7|TRBV6-5
ASSRTSGSPYEQY
>TRBJ2-7|TRBV5-1
ASSLGGREYEQY
>TRBJ2-6|TRBV23-1
ASSQRAGANVLT
>TRBJ1-3|TRBV28
ASSRSEPSGNTIY
>TRBJ2-3|TRBV15
ATSRTQGPADTQY